These 32 T cell receptor beta chains originate from one sample sequenced in a study of graft-versus-host responses after intestinal transplantation. Some clones are missing from TCRdb's copy, which holds only in-frame ones; the method was immunoSEQ multiplex PCR. The sample contains 20,000 to 30,000 clones, roughly 85% of which appear only once. The specimen was PBMCs, collected 463 days after intestinal transplant. Receptor source: a human patient who received an intestinal transplant, so some T cells may come from the graft donor.

The V call is TRBV6-5, the J call TRBJ2-1, with D hard to call. Germline CDR1 reads MNHEY; CDR2 reads SVGAGI. V was trimmed by 0 bases and J by 9 bases, leaving 18 bases between them. This CDR3 contains 16 residues. The CDR3 here is CASSYSIYPSPSEQFF. The DNA of the CDR3 is TGTGCCAGCAGTTACTCGATCTATCCATCACCCAGTGAGCAGTTCTTC.

This chain uses TRBV6-6 with TRBJ2-7; D gene unclear. The CDR3 is 13 residues long. The germline V and J ends were trimmed by 2 bases and 1 base, with 6 bases remaining between them. Per germline, CDR1 MNHNY and CDR2 SVGAGI (reference sequence). CDR3 amino acids: CASSYDRSYEQYF. The CDR3 DNA follows: TGTGCCAGCAGTTACGATCGATCCTACGAGCAGTACTTC.

The rearrangement joins TRBV5-4 to TRBJ2-3; 12 bases align to TRBD2. The J segment lost 7 bases and the V segment lost 0 bases, leaving 3 bases of the junction unmatched. The CDR3 has 15 amino acids. Per germline, CDR1 SGHNT and CDR2 YYREEE (reference sequence). In DNA form, the CDR3 reads TGTGCCAGCAGCTTGGGAACTAGCGGGAGGAATACGCAGTATTTT. Translated, it gives CASSLGTSGRNTQYF.

The rearrangement links TRBV11-2 to TRBJ2-3; D gene uncertain. Germline lookup yields CDR1 SGHAT and CDR2 FQNNGV. The CDR3 runs 13 residues. Trimming cost V 5 bases and J 0 bases, with 6 bases left between them. In DNA, the CDR3 is TGTGCCAGCAGCCTTCTGAGCACAGATACGCAGTATTTT. Its protein product is CASSLLSTDTQYF.

This clone was detected only once. The rearrangement joins TRBV7-9 to TRBJ1-4; TRBD1 matches at 12 bases. The germline V gene encodes CDR1 SEHNR and CDR2 FQNEAQ (reference sequence). CDR3 length equals 17 residues. V lost 4 bases, J lost 7 bases, and 10 bases stayed unmatched. This CDR3 reads CASSYPGQGALGEKLFF. The CDR3 region has the DNA TGTGCCAGCAGCTACCCGGGACAGGGGGCCTTAGGTGAAAAACTGTTTTTT. Based on the CDR3 plus reference TRBV7-9 and TRBJ1-4, the full variable domain is DTGVSQNPRHKITKRGQNVTFRCDPISEHNRLYWYRQTLGQGPEFLTYFQNEAQLEKSRLLSDRFSAERPKGSFSTLEIQRTEQGDSAMYLCASSYPGQGALGEKLFFGSGTQLSVL.

This clone was seen more than once but under ten times. The rearrangement uses TRBV13 and TRBJ2-1, with D hard to call. Between the trimmed V and J ends, which lost 5 bases and 0 bases, there was a span of 8 bases. This CDR3 is 14 amino acids long. CDR1 and CDR2 from the germline V gene are PRHDT and FYEKMQ (reference sequence). The CDR3 DNA sequence: TGTGCCAGCAGCCAGGAAGTCTCCTACAATGAGCAGTTCTTC. Its translation is CASSQEVSYNEQFF.

This clone came up a few times. This chain uses TRBV28 with TRBJ2-7, with 7 positions matching TRBD1. In germline, CDR1 is MDHEN, CDR2 SYDVKM. The V segment lost 6 bases and the J segment 7 bases; nucleotides outside the gene matches: 15. The CDR3 contains 15 residues. CDR3 amino acids: CASSSASGTAFEQYF. As DNA, the CDR3 is TGTGCCAGCAGCTCAGCTTCCGGGACAGCTTTTGAGCAGTACTTC.

The gene calls are TRBV30 and TRBJ2-6; the D is unclear. Looked up from germline, CDR1 is GTSNPN and CDR2 is SVGIG (reference sequence). The CDR3 has 12 residues. V was cut by 5 bases and J by 4 bases, with 6 bases left in between. The chain's CDR3 is CAWSGGANVLTF. In DNA, the CDR3 is TGTGCCTGGTCCGGAGGGGCCAACGTCCTGACTTTC.

The chain carries TRBV5-6 and TRBJ2-7, with TRBD2 as a possible D gene (5 bases). CDR3 length: 15 residues. Trimming cost V 1 base and J 2 bases, with 13 bases left between them. Per germline, CDR1 SGHDT and CDR2 YYEEEE. CDR3 amino acids: CASSLLARRTYEQYF. The DNA of the CDR3 is TGTGCCAGCAGCTTGTTAGCGCGGAGGACCTACGAGCAGTACTTC. Based on the CDR3 plus reference TRBV5-6 and TRBJ2-7, the full variable domain is DAGVTQSPTHLIKTRGQQVTLRCSPKSGHDTVSWYQQALGQGPQFIFQYYEEEERQRGNFPDRFSGHQFPNYSSELNVNALLLGDSALYLCASSLLARRTYEQYFGPGTRLTVT.

The chain employs TRBV6-5 and TRBJ1-3; TRBD1 is a possible D gene (6 bases). Between the trimmed V and J ends, which lost 0 bases and 4 bases, there was a span of 13 bases. In germline, CDR1 is MNHEY, CDR2 SVGAGI. This CDR3 has 16 amino acids. The CDR3 nucleotides read TGTGCCAGCAGTTACTCCCGGGGGGCAAGAGGAAACACCATATATTTT. Protein product: CASSYSRGARGNTIYF.

Comments on this clone: Other DNA sequences in this specimen translate into the identical CDR3. The chain uses TRBV10-3 and TRBJ2-7; TRBD1 might be the D (6 bases). The V gene lost 11 bases and the J gene lost 0 bases, with 14 bases spanning the gap. Germline V gene lookup returns CDR1 ENHRY and CDR2 SYGVKD. The CDR3 is 13 residues long. The CDR3 spells CAAQGLSSYEQYF. The CDR3 DNA reads as TGTGCCGCCCAGGGGCTCAGCTCCTACGAGCAGTACTTC.

DNA of the CDR3: TGTGCCAGCAGTTTATCCGGGAGCTCCTATAATTCACCCCTCCACTTT. Amino acid sequence: CASSLSGSSYNSPLHF. V is TRBV28 and J is TRBJ1-6; D is unresolved. V was trimmed by 1 base and J by 0 bases, leaving 7 bases between them. This CDR3 spans 16 amino acids. The germline V gene has CDR1 MDHEN and CDR2 SYDVKM.

This rearrangement joins TRBV28 to TRBJ2-3; D is unresolved. Trimming stripped 5 bases from V and 3 bases from J, with 0 bases between. Germline CDR1 MDHEN, CDR2 SYDVKM. This CDR3 spans 10 amino acids. The CDR3 DNA reads as TGTGCCAGCAGTACAGATACGCAGTATTTT. This encodes CASSTDTQYF.

In this sample, this clone turned up a few times. The genes are TRBV30 and TRBJ2-7; TRBD2 matches 8 bases. The trim removed 0 bases at V and 13 bases at J, leaving 8 bases unmatched. Germline loops: CDR1 GTSNPN, CDR2 SVGIG (reference sequence). The CDR3 has 12 amino acids. The CDR3 DNA follows: TGTGCCTGGAGTGTACAGCGGGGGCCCCCTTACTTC. Protein sequence: CAWSVQRGPPYF.

The chain recombines TRBV23-1 with TRBJ1-5; D perhaps matches TRBD1 (5 bases). TRBV23-1 is an ORF for which the function is uncertain. Deletions cut 4 bases from V and 6 bases from J, with 22 bases between. The CDR3 is 17 amino acids. This CDR3 reads CASSPKGRAQGSQPQHF. In DNA, the CDR3 is TGCGCCAGCAGTCCTAAAGGGCGGGCGCAGGGCTCTCAGCCCCAGCATTTT.

V usage is TRBV15 and J usage is TRBJ1-4; D is unclear. The CDR3 extends over 15 amino acids. Germline-derived CDR1 and CDR2 are LNHNV and YYDKDF (reference sequence). Trimming removed 1 base at V and 7 bases at J, with 13 bases between. The CDR3 bases are TGTGCCACCAGCAGAGCGGAGATGCTTACTGAAAAACTGTTTTTT. Protein product: CATSRAEMLTEKLFF.

This clone has a handful of counts. The chain joins TRBV11-2 to TRBJ2-1, with TRBD2 as a possible D gene (6 bases). The CDR3 length is 14 residues. Trimming pared 3 bases from V and 12 bases from J, leaving 18 bases between. Germline V gene data show CDR1 as SGHAT and CDR2 as FQNNGV. This chain's CDR3 is CASSFELAGGGQFF. DNA for the CDR3: TGTGCCAGCAGCTTCGAACTAGCAGGAGGTGGGCAGTTCTTC.

CDR3 DNA: TGTGCCAGCAGCTTATTCTCCTACAATGAGCAGTTCTTC. Translating gives CASSLFSYNEQFF. The chain has TRBV7-8 and TRBJ2-1, with no clear D. The CDR3 contains 13 residues. V lost 2 bases, J lost 0 bases, and 2 bases lay in between. Germline assignment: CDR1 SGHVS and CDR2 FQNEAQ.

The chain has TRBV5-1 and TRBJ2-1; perhaps TRBD1 as D (5 bases). The CDR3 is 13 residues long. V was pared by 2 bases and J by 8 bases, with 11 bases between. CDR1 and CDR2 (germline): SGHRS, YFSETQ. DNA of the CDR3: TGCGCCAGCAGCTTAGGGGATGGGGATGAGCAGTTCTTC. Its translation: CASSLGDGDEQFF.

The gene calls are TRBV6-5 and TRBJ1-1; TRBD1 is a possible D gene (6 bases). The CDR3 is 14 amino acids. Trimming left V 2 bases short and J 9 bases short, with 16 bases between. Germline V lookup: CDR1 MNHEY, CDR2 SVGAGI. The CDR3 region is CASSYRRTGQKAFF. CDR3 coding DNA: TGTGCCAGCAGTTACCGAAGAACAGGGCAGAAAGCTTTCTTT.

A few counts support this clone. CDR3 amino acids: CSVEGPGTEAFF. The CDR3 DNA is TGCAGCGTTGAAGGGCCCGGGACTGAAGCTTTCTTT. The chain couples TRBV29-1 to TRBJ1-1; D remains unclear. CDR1 SQVTM and CDR2 ANQGSEA come from the germline V gene. The CDR3 runs 12 residues. Trimming took off 1 base at V and 5 bases at J, with 8 bases between the two ends.

There are a few counts of this clone. This sequence joins TRBV6-5 and TRBJ2-5; D may be TRBD1 (6 bases). The CDR3 covers 14 residues. Per the germline V gene, CDR1 is MNHEY and CDR2 is SVGAGI. V lost 2 bases and J lost 5, with 12 bases in between. This CDR3 is CASSYRGLGETQYF. In DNA, the CDR3 is TGTGCCAGCAGTTACAGGGGGTTGGGGGAGACCCAGTACTTC.

The rearrangement links TRBV10-2 to TRBJ1-3; no reliable D call. Germline lookup yields CDR1 WSHSY and CDR2 SAAADI. V dropped 8 bases and J dropped 4 bases, with 9 bases sitting between them. This CDR3 has 12 amino acids. CDR3 in DNA: TGCGCCAGCTCCCCAGCCGGAAACACCATATATTTT. Its translation is CASSPAGNTIYF.

V is TRBV6-1 and J is TRBJ1-2; D not resolved. The germline CDR1 and CDR2 sequences are MNHNS and SASEGT. This CDR3 comprises 13 residues. Trimming stripped 2 bases from V and 4 bases from J, with 8 bases between. This CDR3 reads CASSEIDFYGYTF. CDR3 bases: TGTGCCAGCAGTGAAATAGACTTCTATGGCTACACCTTC.

CDR3 sequence reads: CAIGTAGSDTEAFF. The CDR3 nucleotides read TGTGCCATCGGAACGGCGGGGTCGGACACTGAAGCTTTCTTT. This chain uses TRBV10-3 with TRBJ1-1; D is unresolved. The CDR3 runs to 14 residues. Trimming removed 8 bases at V and 3 bases at J, with 16 bases between. Germline values: CDR1 ENHRY, CDR2 SYGVKD.

This clone was counted a few times. V gene TRBV2 combines with J gene TRBJ2-7, with D possibly TRBD2 on 6 matching bases. Germline V gene data show CDR1 as SNHLY and CDR2 as FYNNEI. There are 13 residues in the CDR3. The germline V and J ends were trimmed by 4 bases and 5 bases, with 12 bases remaining between them. For the CDR3, the DNA is TGTGCCAGCAGTGTAAATGGGGGGAACGAGCAGTACTTC. Translating it yields CASSVNGGNEQYF.

The V gene is TRBV4-1, the J gene TRBJ2-2; TRBD2 matches 11 bases. This CDR3 contains 18 residues. Looked up from germline, CDR1 is MGHRA and CDR2 is YSYEKL. The J segment lost 7 bases and the V segment lost 4 bases, leaving 14 bases of the junction unmatched. CDR3 sequence: CASSPPPTSGTLIGELFF. The CDR3 bases are TGCGCCAGCAGCCCCCCCCCGACTAGCGGGACCCTCATCGGGGAGCTGTTTTTT.

On this clone itself: A read error may produce the germline difference seen at one junction end. The CDR3 nucleotides read TGTGCTAGCAGCTCATCGGCCGAAAACGAGCAGTACTTC. Residues: CASSSSAENEQYF. This chain links TRBV7-7 with TRBJ2-7; D ambiguous. This CDR3 comprises 13 residues. The germline V gene has CDR1 SSHAT and CDR2 FNYEAQ (reference sequence).

The chain joins TRBV2 to TRBJ1-2, with TRBD1 as a possible D gene (6 bases). The CDR3 consists of 13 residues. In germline, CDR1 is SNHLY, CDR2 FYNNEI. V lost 5 bases and J 2 bases, leaving 9 bases between the germline ends. CDR3 coding DNA: TGTGCCAGCAGTAGGACAGAAAACTATGGCTACACCTTC. This gives the protein CASSRTENYGYTF.

The chain uses TRBV27 and TRBJ1-2, with D possibly being TRBD1 (5 bases). This CDR3 has 16 residues. Trimming took off 6 bases at V and 0 bases at J, with 17 bases between the two ends. Germline V CDR1 and CDR2: MNHEY, SMNVEV (reference sequence). CDR3: CASRHRVGGANYGYTF. CDR3 DNA sequence: TGTGCCAGCAGGCACCGGGTGGGGGGAGCTAACTATGGCTACACCTTC.

DNA for the CDR3: TGCGCCAGCAGTCATGATTTCTACGAGCAGTACTTC. It codes for CASSHDFYEQYF. The gene calls are TRBV4-3 and TRBJ2-7, with D unclear. Trimming stripped 6 bases from V and 3 bases from J, with 9 bases between. This CDR3 spans 12 amino acids. CDR1 and CDR2 from the germline V gene are LGHNA and YSLEER.

The V call is TRBV27, the J call TRBJ2-7; D gene ambiguous. Looked up from germline, CDR1 is MNHEY and CDR2 is SMNVEV (reference sequence). Trimming removed 1 base at V and 4 bases at J, with 11 bases between. This CDR3 has 14 residues. Here the CDR3 reads CASSLFTVGYEQYF. The CDR3 DNA follows: TGTGCCAGCAGTTTATTCACCGTTGGATACGAGCAGTACTTC.